This TCR beta chain was obtained from a study of low-dose radiotherapy and immunotherapy resistance in tumors. For the study at large: Daily, from cycle 1 day 1 and for four cycles, patients took oral aspirin 300 mg.

CDR3 length equals 13 residues. V shed 5 bases, J shed 7 bases, and the junction held 2 bases outside the gene matches. Germline lookup yields CDR1 LNHDA and CDR2 SQIVND (reference sequence). Primers used for first-strand cDNA, a TRAV- and TRBV-specific set, covered both alpha and beta chains. Over around 19 PCR cycles, TCRs were amplified from a constant-region primer and V-primer adapter. Each CDR3 protein is one row after TCRdb ran MiXCR on the reads. Counted here are more than 70,000 distinct CDR3 sequences, 20% to 25% occurring once; the ten biggest clones make up roughly 13%. The time point: after trial treatment. This sample's treatment: LDRT plus nivolumab, ipilimumab, low-dose cyclophosphamide and aspirin (RACIN trial). This clonotype was recorded at least ten times.

The source material was PBMCs, sampled after low-dose radiotherapy plus immunotherapy. The J gene is TRBJ1-6, the V gene TRBV19; 7 nucleotides match TRBD1. This receptor was identified in a female donor with ovarian cancer. CDR3 amino acids: CASSGTVNSPLHF. For the CDR3, the DNA is TGTGCCAGTAGTGGGACAGTGAATTCACCCCTCCACTTT.